Sequencing of this T cell receptor beta chain was carried out in a study of T cell changes during pregnancy in multiple sclerosis. The CDR3 consists of 15 residues. Germline V lookup: CDR1 SQVTM, CDR2 ANQGSEA. The J segment lost 3 bases and the V segment lost 5 bases, leaving 9 bases of the junction unmatched. Assay: immunoSEQ multiplex PCR; the TCRdb copy retains only in-frame clones and omits some. This table holds 70,000 to 95,000 clones, about 94% found once. This TCR was recovered from a female donor with multiple sclerosis, enrolled in a pregnancy study. V usage is TRBV29-1 and J usage is TRBJ2-7, with TRBD1 identical over 11 bases. The sequencing here drew on peripheral blood, taken in the third trimester of pregnancy. The CDR3 is CSVSPGTGGLYEQYF. The CDR3 nucleotides read TGCAGCGTTTCCCCAGGGACAGGGGGGCTCTACGAGCAGTACTTC.